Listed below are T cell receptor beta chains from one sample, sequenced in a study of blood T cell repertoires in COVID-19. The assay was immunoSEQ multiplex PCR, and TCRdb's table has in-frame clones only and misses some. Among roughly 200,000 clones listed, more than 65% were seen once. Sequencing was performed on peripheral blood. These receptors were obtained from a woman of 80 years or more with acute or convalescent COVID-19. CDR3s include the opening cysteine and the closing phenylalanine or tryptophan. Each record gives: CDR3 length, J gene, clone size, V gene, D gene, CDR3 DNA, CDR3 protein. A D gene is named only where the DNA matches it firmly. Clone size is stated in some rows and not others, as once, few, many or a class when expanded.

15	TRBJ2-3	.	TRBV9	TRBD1	TGTGCCAGCAGCCCCCGACAGGGGCGCACAGATACGCAGTATTTT	CASSPRQGRTDTQYF
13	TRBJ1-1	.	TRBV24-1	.	TGTGCCACCAGACAGGGAAATAGGGCTGAAGCTTTCTTT	CATRQGNRAEAFF
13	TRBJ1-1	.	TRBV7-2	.	TGTGCCAGCAGCTTACTCTGGCCCACTGAAGCTTTCTTT	CASSLLWPTEAFF
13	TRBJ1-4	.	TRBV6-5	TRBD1	TGTGCCAGGGAGGGGGCCCCTAATGAAAAACTGTTTTTT	CAREGAPNEKLFF
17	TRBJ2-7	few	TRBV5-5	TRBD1	TGTGCCAGCAGCCCAGGTCGACAGGGGGTCAAAATGGACGAGCAGTACTTC	CASSPGRQGVKMDEQYF
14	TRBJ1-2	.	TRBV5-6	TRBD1	TGTGCCAGCAGCTTGGAGGACAGGCCCTATGGCTACACCTTC	CASSLEDRPYGYTF
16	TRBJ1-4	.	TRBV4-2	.	TGTGCCAGCAGCCAAGATTCCGGCGTACTAATCGGGAAACTGTTTTTT	CASSQDSGVLIGKLFF
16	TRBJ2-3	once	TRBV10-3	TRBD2	TGTGCCATCAGGCGGGGGGGGCCCCAAAACACAGATACGCAGTATTTT	CAIRRGGPQNTDTQYF
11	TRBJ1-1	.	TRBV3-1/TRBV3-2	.	TGTGCCAGCAGCCAGGAGCGAGGAGCTTTCTTT	CASSQERGAFF
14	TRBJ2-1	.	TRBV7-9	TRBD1	TGTGCCAGCAGCTTAGTGGGACAGGGGGATGAGCAGTTCTTC	CASSLVGQGDEQFF
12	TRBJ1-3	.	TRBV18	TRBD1	TGTGCCAGCTCACCAGAAGCAGGGGGCTTATATTTT	CASSPEAGGLYF
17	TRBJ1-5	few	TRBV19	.	TGTGCCAGTAGCCTAGGGGAATACCCCGTCATCGAACAGCCCCAGCATTTT	CASSLGEYPVIEQPQHF
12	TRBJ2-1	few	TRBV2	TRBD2	TGTGCCAGCAGTGGGGTGACTAGCAGCCGCCTCTTC	CASSGVTSSRLF
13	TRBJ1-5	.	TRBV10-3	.	TGTGCCATCAACCGGGGGGGGGATCAGCCCCAGCATTTT	CAINRGGDQPQHF
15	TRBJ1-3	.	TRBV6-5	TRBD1	TGTGCCAGCAGTCAGGGGGCGAATCGTGGAAACACCATATATTTT	CASSQGANRGNTIYF
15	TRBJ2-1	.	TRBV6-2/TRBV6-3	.	TGTGCCAGCAGTGATCCTAGCGCACCCTACAATGAGCAGTTCTTC	CASSDPSAPYNEQFF
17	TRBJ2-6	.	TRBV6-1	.	TGTGCCAGCAGTGAAGGACAATTTTTCTCTGGGGCCAACGTCCTGACTTTC	CASSEGQFFSGANVLTF
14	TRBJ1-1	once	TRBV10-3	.	TGTGCCATCAGTGACCATCGACAGGAACTTGGGGCTTTCTTT	CAISDHRQELGAFF
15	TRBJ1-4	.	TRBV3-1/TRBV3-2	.	TGTGCCAGCAGCCGTAACAGTTTATCTAATGAAAAACTGTTTTTT	CASSRNSLSNEKLFF
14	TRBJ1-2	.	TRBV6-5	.	TGTGCCAGCAGAGGCCGGGAGAGTTACTATGGCTACACCTTC	CASRGRESYYGYTF
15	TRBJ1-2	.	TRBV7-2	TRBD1	TGTGCCAGCAGCTTAGCGGACAGGGAGGGCTATGGCTACACCTTC	CASSLADREGYGYTF
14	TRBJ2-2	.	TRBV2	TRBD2	TGTGCCAGCAGGGTTAGCGGGTCCACCGGGGAGCTGTTTTTT	CASRVSGSTGELFF